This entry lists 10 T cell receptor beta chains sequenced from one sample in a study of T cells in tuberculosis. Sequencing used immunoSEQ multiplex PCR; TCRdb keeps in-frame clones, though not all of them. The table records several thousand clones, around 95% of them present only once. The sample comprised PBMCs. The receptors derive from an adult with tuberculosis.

The CDR3 loop is CASSMPPLPGQGALGEQFF. For the CDR3, the DNA is TGTGCCAGCAGCATGCCCCCACTTCCGGGACAGGGGGCATTAGGTGAGCAGTTCTTC. The V gene is TRBV5-6, the J gene TRBJ2-1; the match to TRBD1 covers 12 bases. Trimming removed 4 bases from V and 9 bases from J; junction bases left unmatched: 20. The CDR3 sequence is 19 residues long. Germline CDR1 and CDR2: SGHDT and YYEEEE.

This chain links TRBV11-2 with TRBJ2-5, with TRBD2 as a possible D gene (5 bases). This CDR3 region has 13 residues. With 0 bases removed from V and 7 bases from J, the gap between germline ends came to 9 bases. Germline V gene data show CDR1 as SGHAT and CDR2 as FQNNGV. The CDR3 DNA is TGTGCCAGCAGCTTAGATCTCGGAGGGACCCAGTACTTC. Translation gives CASSLDLGGTQYF.

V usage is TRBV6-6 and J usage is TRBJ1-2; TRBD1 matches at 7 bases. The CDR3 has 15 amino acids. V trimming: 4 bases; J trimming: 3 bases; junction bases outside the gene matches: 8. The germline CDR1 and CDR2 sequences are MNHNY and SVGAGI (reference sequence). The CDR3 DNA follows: TGTGCCAGCAGTTCCTCCGACAGGGTACACTATGGCTACACCTTC. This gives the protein CASSSSDRVHYGYTF.

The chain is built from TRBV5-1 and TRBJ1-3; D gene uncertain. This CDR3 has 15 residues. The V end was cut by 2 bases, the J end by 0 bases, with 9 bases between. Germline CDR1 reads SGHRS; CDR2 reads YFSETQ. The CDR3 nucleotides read TGCGCCAGCAGCTTCGAGGGATCCTCTGGAAACACCATATATTTT. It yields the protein CASSFEGSSGNTIYF. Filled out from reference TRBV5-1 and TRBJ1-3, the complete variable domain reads KAGVTQTPRYLIKTRGQQVTLSCSPISGHRSVSWYQQTPGQGLQFLFEYFSETQRNKGNFPGRFSGRQFSNSRSEMNVSTLELGDSALYLCASSFEGSSGNTIYFGEGSWLTVV.

The CDR3: CASSYFYEQYF. Written as DNA, the CDR3 is TGTGCCAGCAGTTATTTCTACGAGCAGTACTTC. The V gene is TRBV2, the J gene TRBJ2-7; D is unclear. Looked up from germline, CDR1 is SNHLY and CDR2 is FYNNEI. Between the trimmed V and J ends, which lost 5 bases and 3 bases, there was a span of 5 bases. The CDR3 extends over 11 amino acids.

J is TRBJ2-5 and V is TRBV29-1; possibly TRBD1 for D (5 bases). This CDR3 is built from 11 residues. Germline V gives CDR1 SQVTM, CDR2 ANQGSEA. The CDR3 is CRATRGETQYF. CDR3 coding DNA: TGCAGAGCTACAAGGGGAGAGACCCAGTACTTC.

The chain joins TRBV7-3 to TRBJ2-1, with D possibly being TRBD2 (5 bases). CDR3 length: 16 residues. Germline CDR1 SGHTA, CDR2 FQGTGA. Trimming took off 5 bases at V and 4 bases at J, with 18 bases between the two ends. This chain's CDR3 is CASSPLPAAGYNEQFF. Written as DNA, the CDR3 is TGTGCCAGCAGCCCCCTGCCGGCGGCGGGTTACAATGAGCAGTTCTTC.

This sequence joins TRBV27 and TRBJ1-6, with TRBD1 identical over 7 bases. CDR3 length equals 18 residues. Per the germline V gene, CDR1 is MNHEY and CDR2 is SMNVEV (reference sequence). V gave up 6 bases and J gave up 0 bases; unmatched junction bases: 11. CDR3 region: CASSPDRVRSSYNSPLHF. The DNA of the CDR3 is TGTGCCAGCAGCCCTGACAGGGTGAGGAGCTCCTATAATTCACCCCTCCACTTT.

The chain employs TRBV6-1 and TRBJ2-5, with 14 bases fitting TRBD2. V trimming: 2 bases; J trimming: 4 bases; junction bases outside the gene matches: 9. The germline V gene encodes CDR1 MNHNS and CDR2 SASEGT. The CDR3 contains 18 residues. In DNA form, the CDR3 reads TGTGCCAGCAGTGAACAGACTAGCGGGGGGGCCGAAATAGAGACCCAGTACTTC. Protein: CASSEQTSGGAEIETQYF.

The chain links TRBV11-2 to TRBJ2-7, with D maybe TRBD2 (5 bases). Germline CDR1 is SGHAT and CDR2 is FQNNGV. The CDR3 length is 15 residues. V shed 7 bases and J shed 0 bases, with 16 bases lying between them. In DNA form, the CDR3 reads TGTGCCAGCACCCTGGGCGGACTTAGCTCCTACGAGCAGTACTTC. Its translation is CASTLGGLSSYEQYF. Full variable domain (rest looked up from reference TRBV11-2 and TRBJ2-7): EAGVAQSPRYKIIEKRQSVAFWCNPISGHATLYWYQQILGQGPKLLIQFQNNGVVDDSQLPKDRFSAERLKGVDSTLKIQPAKLEDSAVYLCASTLGGLSSYEQYFGPGTRLTVT.